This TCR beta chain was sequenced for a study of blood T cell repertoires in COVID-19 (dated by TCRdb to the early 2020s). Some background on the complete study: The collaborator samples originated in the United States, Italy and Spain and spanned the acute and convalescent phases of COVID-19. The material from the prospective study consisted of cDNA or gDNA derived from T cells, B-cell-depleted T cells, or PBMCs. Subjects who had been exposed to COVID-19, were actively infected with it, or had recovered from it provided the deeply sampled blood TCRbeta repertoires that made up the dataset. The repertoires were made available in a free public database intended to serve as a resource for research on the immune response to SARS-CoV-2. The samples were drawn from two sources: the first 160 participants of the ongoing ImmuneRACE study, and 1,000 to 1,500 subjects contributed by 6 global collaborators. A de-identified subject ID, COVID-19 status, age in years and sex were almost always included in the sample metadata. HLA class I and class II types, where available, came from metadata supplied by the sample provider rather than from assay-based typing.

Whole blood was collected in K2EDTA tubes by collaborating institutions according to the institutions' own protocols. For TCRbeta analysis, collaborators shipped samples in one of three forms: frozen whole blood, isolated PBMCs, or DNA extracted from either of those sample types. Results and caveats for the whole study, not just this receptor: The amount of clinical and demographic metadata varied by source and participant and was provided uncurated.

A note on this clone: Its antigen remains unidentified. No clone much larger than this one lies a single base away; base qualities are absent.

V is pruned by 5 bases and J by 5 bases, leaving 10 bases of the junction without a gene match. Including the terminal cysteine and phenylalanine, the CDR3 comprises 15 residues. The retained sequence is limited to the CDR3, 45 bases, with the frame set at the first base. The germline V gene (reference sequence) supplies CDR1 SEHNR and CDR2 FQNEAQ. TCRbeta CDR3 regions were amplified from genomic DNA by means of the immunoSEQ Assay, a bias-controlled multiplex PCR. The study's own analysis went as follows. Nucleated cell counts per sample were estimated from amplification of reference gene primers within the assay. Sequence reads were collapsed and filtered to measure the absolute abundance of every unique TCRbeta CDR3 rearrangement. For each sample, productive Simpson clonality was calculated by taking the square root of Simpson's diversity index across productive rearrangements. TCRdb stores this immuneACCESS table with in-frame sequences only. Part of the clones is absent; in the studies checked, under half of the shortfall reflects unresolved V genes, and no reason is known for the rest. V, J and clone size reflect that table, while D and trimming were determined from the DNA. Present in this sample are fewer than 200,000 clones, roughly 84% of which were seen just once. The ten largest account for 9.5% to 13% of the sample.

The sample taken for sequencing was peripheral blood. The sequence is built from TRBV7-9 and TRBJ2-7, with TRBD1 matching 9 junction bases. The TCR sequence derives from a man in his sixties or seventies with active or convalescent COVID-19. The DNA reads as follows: TGTGCCAGCAGCCGCCCCGGGACAGGGTTCAACGAGCAGTACTTC. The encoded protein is CASSRPGTGFNEQYF.